Below, 20 T cell receptor beta chains from the same sample are listed, as sequenced in a study of a mutant IDH1 vaccine in newly diagnosed glioma. Time point of the sample: baseline, week 1 (first vaccination visit). The treatment: pre-vaccination baseline after standard-of-care therapy. Here immunoSEQ multiplex PCR was the method, and the copy in TCRdb shows in-frame clones only, minus some. The table includes roughly 16,000 clones, just under 80% detected once. The sample consisted of PBMCs, taken from a glioma patient treated with radiotherapy, temozolomide or both. The source of these receptors is a man between 40 and 49 years old with glioma.

This clone was detected only a few times. CDR3: CASSLQGRGNTEAFF. The CDR3, as DNA: TGCGCCAGCAGCTTACAGGGGCGGGGGAACACTGAAGCTTTCTTT. The rearrangement joins TRBV5-1 to TRBJ1-1; 7 nucleotides agree with TRBD1. CDR1 is SGHRS and CDR2 is YFSETQ in the germline V gene. The CDR3 length is 15 residues. Trimming removed 2 bases from V and 1 base from J; junction bases left unmatched: 5.

This chain uses TRBV5-1 with TRBJ1-2; maybe TRBD1 (5 bases). V lost 4 bases, J lost 8 bases, and 21 bases lay in between. Germline CDR1 reads SGHRS; CDR2 reads YFSETQ. There are 15 residues in the CDR3. CDR3 residues: CASSTGPGTAEGYTF. In nucleotides, the CDR3 is TGCGCCAGCAGCACAGGTCCCGGGACTGCAGAAGGCTACACCTTC.

The chain employs TRBV4-3 and TRBJ1-2; TRBD1 might be the D (6 bases). The CDR3 length is 19 residues. In germline, CDR1 is LGHNA, CDR2 YSLEER. V was clipped by 4 bases and J by 5 bases, with 29 bases between them. CDR3 in amino acids: CASSPQSRIGGGRGYGYTF. CDR3 nucleotides: TGCGCCAGCAGCCCCCAAAGCCGGATAGGGGGGGGGAGAGGATATGGCTACACCTTC.

This chain uses TRBV15 with TRBJ2-1; 7 nucleotides match TRBD2. The V and J ends lost 3 bases and 0 bases, in that order; junction bases with no gene match: 14. The CDR3 totals 19 residues. Germline CDR1 is LNHNV and CDR2 is YYDKDF (reference sequence). In DNA form, the CDR3 reads TGTGCCACCAGCAGGGGGAGGGGAGGGGTCCTGGGCTCCTACAATGAGCAGTTCTTC. Residues: CATSRGRGGVLGSYNEQFF.

This chain connects TRBV6-1 to TRBJ1-1, with a weak D call TRBD1 (6 bases). V lost 4 bases and J lost 9, with 21 bases in between. The V gene's germline CDR1 is MNHNS and CDR2 SASEGT. This CDR3 has 15 residues. The CDR3 protein is CASSANGEDSTKAFF. CDR3 coding DNA: TGTGCCAGCAGTGCGAATGGGGAGGACAGTACTAAAGCTTTCTTT.

The chain has TRBV7-9 and TRBJ2-7, with TRBD1 identical over 7 bases. The CDR3 covers 14 residues. The germline V gene has CDR1 SEHNR and CDR2 FQNEAQ (reference sequence). Losses at the gene ends were 4 bases for V and 3 bases for J; bases not matched to a gene: 6. This chain's CDR3 is CASSSGAGGYEQYF. CDR3 sequence (DNA): TGTGCCAGCAGCTCTGGGGCAGGGGGCTACGAGCAGTACTTC.

This chain connects TRBV11-2 to TRBJ2-7; 13 bases are shared with TRBD2. The junction had 6 bases not matched to a gene; V was cut back by 3 bases and J by 4 bases. Per the germline V gene, CDR1 is SGHAT and CDR2 is FQNNGV. The length of the CDR3 is 16 residues. Here the CDR3 reads CASSFPWTSGRYEQYV. The CDR3 DNA follows: TGTGCCAGCAGCTTCCCCTGGACTAGCGGGAGATACGAGCAGTACGTC.

The chain recombines TRBV28 with TRBJ2-7; D is undetermined. The germline gives CDR1 MDHEN, CDR2 SYDVKM. This CDR3 has 15 amino acids. V dropped 2 bases and J dropped 8 bases, with 19 bases sitting between them. The CDR3 here is CASSLSRAGFTQQYF. In DNA, the CDR3 is TGTGCCAGCAGTTTAAGTCGGGCCGGGTTTACGCAGCAGTACTTC.

This clone was recorded only once. CDR3 bases: TGTGCCAGCAGCTTAGAAGGGGGGCAGGGAAAGATTTATGGCTACACCTTC. Amino acid sequence: CASSLEGGQGKIYGYTF. This rearrangement joins TRBV7-8 to TRBJ1-2, with TRBD1 as a possible D gene (6 bases). V was clipped by 1 base and J by 5 bases, with 20 bases between them. The CDR3 covers 17 residues. Germline CDR1 and CDR2: SGHVS and FQNEAQ.

The rearrangement links TRBV14 to TRBJ1-6, with TRBD1 as a possible D gene (5 bases). The CDR3 is 15 residues long. Germline V lookup: CDR1 SGHDN, CDR2 FVKESK. Trimming shortened V by 1 base and J by 10 bases, and 14 bases separated the two germline ends. The CDR3 DNA reads TGTGCCAGCAGCCAAGTGGGAGGGGTCAGGTCACCCCTCCACTTT. This translates into CASSQVGGVRSPLHF. Using reference TRBV14 and TRBJ1-6 for the parts outside the CDR3, the full variable domain is EAGVTQFPSHSVIEKGQTVTLRCDPISGHDNLYWYRRVMGKEIKFLLHFVKESKQDESGMPNNRFLAERTGGTYSTLKVQPAELEDSGVYFCASSQVGGVRSPLHFGNGTRLTVT.

The chain joins TRBV5-5 to TRBJ2-1; D is undetermined. V dropped 0 bases and J dropped 9 bases, with 13 bases sitting between them. The germline V gene encodes CDR1 SGHKS and CDR2 YYEKEE (reference sequence). The CDR3 sequence is 14 residues long. CDR3: CASSLGSYIGEQFF. In nucleotides, the CDR3 is TGTGCCAGCAGCTTGGGATCGTATATAGGTGAGCAGTTCTTC.

CDR3 in amino acids: CASSLWSPYQETQYF. The CDR3 DNA reads as TGTGCCAGCAGCTTATGGAGCCCGTACCAAGAGACCCAGTACTTC. This sequence joins TRBV7-9 and TRBJ2-5; no definite D call. Germline lookup yields CDR1 SEHNR and CDR2 FQNEAQ (reference sequence). Trimming pared 2 bases from V and 0 bases from J, leaving 10 bases between. CDR3 length: 15 amino acids.

The V gene is TRBV6-4, the J gene TRBJ2-3, with D possibly matching TRBD1 (6 bases). The V end was cut by 2 bases, the J end by 0 bases, with 18 bases between. Germline V gene sequence: CDR1 MRHNA, CDR2 SNTAGT. The CDR3 runs to 18 residues. CDR3 DNA: TGTGCCAGCAGTGACACGAACCGGGACAACACTAGCACAGATACGCAGTATTTT. Protein product: CASSDTNRDNTSTDTQYF.

The chain couples TRBV2 to TRBJ1-1; a weak D match, TRBD1 (6 bases). The CDR3 is made up of 17 amino acids. V lost 7 bases and J 3 bases, leaving 24 bases between the germline ends. Germline V gene sequence: CDR1 SNHLY, CDR2 FYNNEI. The CDR3 DNA reads TGTGCCAGCATTCGGGGCAGGGGCGTGGGGGGCTACACTGAAGCTTTCTTT. Its translation is CASIRGRGVGGYTEAFF.

The CDR3 DNA sequence: TGTGCCAGCAGCCACGGGAGTCTGTCCTACGAGCAGTACGTC. This encodes CASSHGSLSYEQYV. The chain recombines TRBV11-3 with TRBJ2-7; perhaps TRBD2 as D (6 bases). The CDR3 is made up of 14 amino acids. The V gene's germline CDR1 is SGHNT and CDR2 YENEEA. Trimming shortened V by 5 bases and J by 1 base, and 12 bases separated the two germline ends.

V is TRBV7-2 and J is TRBJ2-3; a possible D gene is TRBD2 (6 bases). Deletions cut 5 bases from V and 3 bases from J, with 15 bases between. Germline V gives CDR1 SGHTA, CDR2 FQGNSA. The CDR3 is 15 residues long. The CDR3 sequence is CASSPTSVGTDTQYF. CDR3 sequence (DNA): TGTGCCAGCAGCCCGACTAGTGTTGGGACAGATACGCAGTATTTT.

The chain uses TRBV30 and TRBJ1-2; 11 nucleotides match TRBD1. In germline, CDR1 is GTSNPN, CDR2 SVGIG (reference sequence). The J segment lost 7 bases and the V segment lost 4 bases, leaving 8 bases of the junction unmatched. The CDR3 is 14 residues long. The CDR3 coding sequence is TGTGCCTGGAATCCCGGGACAGGGGGTAGTGGCTACACCTTC. The encoded protein is CAWNPGTGGSGYTF.

The chain employs TRBV10-2 and TRBJ1-1; D perhaps matches TRBD1 (6 bases). Looked up from germline, CDR1 is WSHSY and CDR2 is SAAADI. The CDR3 runs 16 residues. V shed 3 bases and J shed 5 bases, with 19 bases lying between them. CDR3 residues: CASSEYVQGVRTEAFF. CDR3 in DNA: TGCGCCAGCAGTGAATACGTACAGGGAGTGAGGACTGAAGCTTTCTTT.

The chain employs TRBV19 and TRBJ1-6; possible D gene TRBD1, 5 bases. This CDR3 region has 16 residues. Trimming shortened V by 3 bases and J by 11 bases, and 20 bases separated the two germline ends. Per germline, CDR1 LNHDA and CDR2 SQIVND (reference sequence). In DNA, the CDR3 is TGTGCCAGTAGTATCTCGGACACCCGGCTCAGGGCACCCCTCCACTTT. It specifies CASSISDTRLRAPLHF.

This clone was seen just once. The chain is built from TRBV6-5 and TRBJ1-2; 11 bases are shared with TRBD1. The germline V gene has CDR1 MNHEY and CDR2 SVGAGI. The trim removed 5 bases at V and 5 bases at J, leaving 7 bases unmatched. The CDR3 is 15 amino acids. As DNA, the CDR3 is TGTGCCAGCAGTGGGCCCGGGACAGGGGGTTATGGCTACACCTTC. It yields the protein CASSGPGTGGYGYTF.